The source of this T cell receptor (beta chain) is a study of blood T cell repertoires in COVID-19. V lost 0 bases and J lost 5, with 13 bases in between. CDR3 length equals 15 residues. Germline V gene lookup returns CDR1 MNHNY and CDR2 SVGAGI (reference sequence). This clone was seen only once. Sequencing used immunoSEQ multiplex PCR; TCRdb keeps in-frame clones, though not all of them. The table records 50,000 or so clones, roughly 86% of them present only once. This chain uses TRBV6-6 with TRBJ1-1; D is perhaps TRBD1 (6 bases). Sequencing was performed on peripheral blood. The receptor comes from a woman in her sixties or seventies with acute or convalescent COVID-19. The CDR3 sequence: CASSYSAGEGTEAFF. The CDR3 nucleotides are TGTGCCAGCAGTTACTCGGCAGGGGAGGGAACTGAAGCTTTCTTT.